What follows are 8 T cell receptor beta chains derived from one specimen sequenced in a study of shared clonotypes between healthy human individuals. Here immunoSEQ multiplex PCR was the method, and the copy in TCRdb shows in-frame clones only, minus some. This table has about 700,000 clones, about 74% appearing once. Sequencing was carried out using memory CD4+ T cells sorted from blood. Subset reported: CD45RA-negative fraction. The source is a woman in her 30s in good health.

The chain's CDR3 is CASNDRGQYNEQFF. Written as DNA, the CDR3 is TGTGCCAGCAACGACAGGGGGCAATACAATGAGCAGTTCTTC. The V call is TRBV28, the J call TRBJ2-1, with 10 bases lining up with TRBD1. Unmatched junction bases numbered 4, after V lost 7 bases and J lost 4 bases. Per the germline V gene, CDR1 is MDHEN and CDR2 is SYDVKM. CDR3 size: 14 residues. Together with reference TRBV28 and TRBJ2-1, the CDR3 gives the full variable domain: DVKVTQSSRYLVKRTGEKVFLECVQDMDHENMFWYRQDPGLGLRLIYFSYDVKMKEKGDIPEGYSVSREKKERFSLILESASTNQTSMYLCASNDRGQYNEQFFGPGTRLTVL.

The chain uses TRBV30 and TRBJ2-3; TRBD2 is a possible D gene (6 bases). The V gene's germline CDR1 is GTSNPN and CDR2 SVGIG (reference sequence). Trimming pared 2 bases from V and 1 base from J, leaving 7 bases between. This CDR3 has 13 residues. The chain's CDR3 is CAWSRERTDTQYF. The CDR3 DNA is TGTGCCTGGAGTCGGGAGCGCACAGATACGCAGTATTTT.

The chain is built from TRBV25-1 and TRBJ2-1, with 7 bases identical to TRBD2. Germline CDR1 reads MGHDK; CDR2 reads SYGVNS. The trim removed 5 bases at V and 1 base at J, leaving 14 bases unmatched. This CDR3 spans 18 amino acids. CDR3 nucleotide sequence: TGTGCCAGCAGTACCAACGAGCGGGGTGGAGAGTCCTACAATGAGCAGTTCTTC. This codes for CASSTNERGGESYNEQFF.

V usage is TRBV6-5 and J usage is TRBJ1-5; no clear D. Germline CDR1 is MNHEY and CDR2 is SVGAGI. With 2 bases removed from V and 7 bases from J, the gap between germline ends came to 12 bases. The CDR3 loop spans 14 amino acids. CDR3 sequence (DNA): TGTGCCAGCAGTTACGCCGCGGTTGGGCAGCCCCAGCATTTT. Its translation: CASSYAAVGQPQHF.

V usage is TRBV14 and J usage is TRBJ2-7; D ambiguous. The V and J ends lost 1 base and 5 bases respectively, with 9 bases between them. The CDR3 length is 13 residues. CDR1 is SGHDN and CDR2 is FVKESK in the germline V gene. The CDR3 DNA is TGTGCCAGCAGCCAAGTAGTTTTCCACGAGCAGTACTTC. Its translation is CASSQVVFHEQYF.

This clone has more than one count but fewer than ten. The DNA for the CDR3 is TGCGCCAGCAGCTGGGGACAATCATACACTGAAGCTTTCTTT. Its translation: CASSWGQSYTEAFF. The J gene is TRBJ1-1, the V gene TRBV5-1; a possible D gene is TRBD1 (6 bases). The ends were cut back, 3 bases at V and 3 bases at J, with 12 bases in the middle. Germline V gives CDR1 SGHRS, CDR2 YFSETQ. This CDR3 comprises 14 residues.

The V and J genes are TRBV28 and TRBJ2-1, with D possibly TRBD2 on 6 matching bases. The CDR3 spans 16 residues. The V gene lost 6 bases and the J gene lost 5 bases, with 20 bases spanning the gap. Germline CDR1 reads MDHEN; CDR2 reads SYDVKM. The CDR3, as DNA: TGTGCCAGCAGCCAACCCGGGAGAGTAAGGGACAATGAGCAGTTCTTC. This codes for CASSQPGRVRDNEQFF.

The J gene is TRBJ2-6, the V gene TRBV6-4; D uncertain. Germline values: CDR1 MRHNA, CDR2 SNTAGT. With 4 bases removed from V and 1 base from J, the gap between germline ends came to 5 bases. CDR3 length equals 14 residues. The DNA of the CDR3 is TGTGCCAGCAGTGCCCCTTCTGGGGCCAACGTCCTGACTTTC. Protein sequence: CASSAPSGANVLTF.